The 10 T cell receptor beta chains below come from one sample, sequenced in a study of PD-1 blockade in classical Hodgkin lymphoma. Following autologous stem cell transplantation, relapse occurred in every patient, and exposure to brentuximab vedotin varied. Libraries were prepared by immunoSEQ multiplex PCR; TCRdb keeps only in-frame clonotypes and omits some of them. Of more than 140,000 clones in the sample, about 81% were seen once. Sequenced here: peripheral blood mononuclear cells (PBMCs), sampled before the second cycle of nivolumab. The receptors were gathered from a human donor with classical Hodgkin lymphoma.

The J gene is TRBJ1-4, the V gene TRBV10-3, with TRBD1 identical over 9 bases. The CDR3 runs 14 residues. Germline V gene data show CDR1 as ENHRY and CDR2 as SYGVKD. J was trimmed by 8 bases and V by 2 bases; bases with no gene match: 3. As DNA, the CDR3 is TGTGCCATCAGTGAGCTGACAGGGGGGGAAAAACTGTTTTTT. It is translated as CAISELTGGEKLFF.

V is TRBV7-3 and J is TRBJ1-1; no firm D call. CDR3 length: 13 residues. Germline V gene lookup returns CDR1 SGHTA and CDR2 FQGTGA. The V and J ends lost 7 bases and 6 bases respectively, with 15 bases between them. Here the CDR3 DNA reads TGTGCCAGCACCCCGGCGGGTGTCCCTGAAGCTTTCTTT. Protein product: CASTPAGVPEAFF. Complete variable domain (other parts from reference TRBV7-3 and TRBJ1-1): GAGVSQTPSNKVTEKGKYVELRCDPISGHTALYWYRQSLGQGPEFLIYFQGTGAADDSGLPNDRFFAVRPEGSVSTLKIQRTERGDSAVYLCASTPAGVPEAFFGQGTRLTVV.

The V gene is TRBV7-6, the J gene TRBJ2-2; maybe TRBD1 (6 bases). CDR3 length: 15 amino acids. V was pared by 2 bases and J by 4 bases, with 11 bases between. Per germline, CDR1 SGHVS and CDR2 FNYEAQ. The CDR3 sequence is CASSLMGAGTGELFF. CDR3 sequence (DNA): TGTGCCAGCAGCTTAATGGGGGCGGGCACCGGGGAGCTGTTTTTT.

This chain links TRBV4-1 with TRBJ2-7; no firm D call. The CDR3 is 14 amino acids. Trimming pared 2 bases from V and 2 bases from J, leaving 10 bases between. Germline CDR1 reads MGHRA; CDR2 reads YSYEKL. CDR3 coding DNA: TGCGCCAGCAGCCAAAGCGCCTTTCCCTACGAGCAGTACTTC. Translation gives CASSQSAFPYEQYF.

V gene TRBV5-1 combines with J gene TRBJ2-1, with 13 bases matching TRBD2. The germline gives CDR1 SGHRS, CDR2 YFSETQ. There are 19 residues in the CDR3. J gave up 0 bases and V 0 bases, and 6 bases lay outside the gene matches. CDR3 in DNA: TGCGCCAGCAGCTTGGCCAAACTAGCGGGGGGGCCCTCCTACAATGAGCAGTTCTTC. Translating it yields CASSLAKLAGGPSYNEQFF.

The CDR3 coding sequence is TGTGCCAGCAGTGTAATGCCGGGAGACAATCAGCCCCAGCATTTT. Residues: CASSVMPGDNQPQHF. The chain joins TRBV6-4 to TRBJ1-5, with D uncertain. CDR1 MRHNA and CDR2 SNTAGT come from the germline V gene. V gave up 4 bases and J gave up 3 bases, with 13 bases separating them. This CDR3 is built from 15 residues.

The chain combines TRBV5-5 with TRBJ1-5; maybe TRBD1 (5 bases). The CDR3 is made up of 14 amino acids. Germline CDR1 reads SGHKS; CDR2 reads YYEKEE (reference sequence). Trimming removed 0 bases from V and 6 bases from J, with 10 bases in between. In DNA form, the CDR3 reads TGTGCCAGCAGCTTGGAAGGGGTGGGTCAGCCCCAGCATTTT. It is translated as CASSLEGVGQPQHF.

This chain links TRBV7-2 with TRBJ2-1; 7 bases agree with TRBD1. The ends lost 1 base at V and 4 bases at J; junction bases unmatched: 4. Looked up from germline, CDR1 is SGHTA and CDR2 is FQGNSA. This CDR3 spans 15 amino acids. The CDR3 DNA reads TGTGCCAGCAGCTTAGAAGGCAGGGGGTACAATGAGCAGTTCTTC. Its protein product is CASSLEGRGYNEQFF.

Details on this clone: One end of the junction fails to match germline, which may point to a read error. V usage is TRBV6-6 and J usage is TRBJ2-7; 10 nucleotides agree with TRBD2. Looked up from germline, CDR1 is MNHNY and CDR2 is SVGAGI (reference sequence). This CDR3 spans 14 amino acids. The CDR3 is CASSPGTSAPDIRF. CDR3 DNA sequence: TGTGCCAGCAGTCCCGGGACTAGCGCCCCGGACATTCGTTTC.

This chain joins TRBV7-9 and TRBJ2-7; no clear D gene. Trimming removed 5 bases from V and 0 bases from J, with 14 bases in between. Germline V gives CDR1 SEHNR, CDR2 FQNEAQ (reference sequence). The CDR3 consists of 15 residues. CDR3 sequence: CASSTPTGISYEQYF. For the CDR3, the DNA is TGTGCCAGCAGCACCCCGACCGGAATCTCCTACGAGCAGTACTTC.